This record looks at one T cell receptor (beta chain) sequence and its context. The CDR3 loop spans 14 amino acids. V trimming: 2 bases; J trimming: 4 bases; junction bases outside the gene matches: 7. From germline, CDR1 is SQVTM and CDR2 ANQGSEA. This entry is derived from a study of blood T cell repertoires in COVID-19. Study in general: Samples representing acute and convalescent COVID-19 were sourced from the United States, Italy and Spain. PBMCs, B-cell-depleted T cells, or T cells provided the cDNA or gDNA that made up the material.

Using immunoSEQ multiplex PCR, the repertoire was profiled, and TCRdb retains in-frame clones only, with some absent. This sample has around 100,000 clones; around 92% occur once, and the top ten carry 3.5%. This clonotype was obtained from a woman between 55 and 75 years old with acute or convalescent COVID-19. Sequenced: peripheral blood. This chain connects TRBV29-1 to TRBJ1-1; 7 nucleotides align to TRBD1. The CDR3 nucleotides read TGCAGCGTTGAAAGGAGAGGGGGCTCCACTGAAGCTTTCTTT. Protein product: CSVERRGGSTEAFF.